The T cell receptor (beta chain) described here comes from a study of identical twins. The CDR3 has 14 residues. The V end lost 3 bases, the J end lost 2 bases, and 7 bases lay between the germline ends. From the 5' RACE reads, TCRdb called clonotypes with MiXCR, one entry per CDR3 protein. The sample carries roughly 250,000 distinct CDR3 sequences, 11% to 15% recorded once. This clonotype was detected many times. This sequence joins TRBV12-3 or TRBV12-4 and TRBJ2-2; no reliable D call. Sequencing input: memory (CD45RO+) T cells sorted from blood. The TCR was taken from a woman younger than 30 in good health. The CDR3 sequence is CASSFGPNTGELFF. The CDR3 DNA is TGTGCCAGCAGTTTCGGCCCTAACACCGGGGAGCTGTTTTTT.